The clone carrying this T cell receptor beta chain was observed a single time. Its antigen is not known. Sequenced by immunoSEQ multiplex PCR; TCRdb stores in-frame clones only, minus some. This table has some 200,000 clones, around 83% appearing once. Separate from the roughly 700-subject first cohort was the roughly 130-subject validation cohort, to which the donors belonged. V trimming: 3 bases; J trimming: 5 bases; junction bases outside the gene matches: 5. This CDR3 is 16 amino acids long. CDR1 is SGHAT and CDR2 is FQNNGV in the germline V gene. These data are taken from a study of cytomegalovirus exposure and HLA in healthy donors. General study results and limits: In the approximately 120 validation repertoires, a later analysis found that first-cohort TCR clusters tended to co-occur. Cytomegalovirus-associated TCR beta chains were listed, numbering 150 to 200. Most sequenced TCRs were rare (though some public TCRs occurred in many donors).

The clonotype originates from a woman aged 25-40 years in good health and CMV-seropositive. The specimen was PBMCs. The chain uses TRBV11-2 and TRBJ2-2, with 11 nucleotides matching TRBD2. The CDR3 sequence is CASSFHGTSGTGELFF. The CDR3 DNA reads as TGTGCCAGCAGCTTTCACGGGACTAGCGGTACCGGGGAGCTGTTTTTT. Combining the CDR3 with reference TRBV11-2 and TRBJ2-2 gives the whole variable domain EAGVAQSPRYKIIEKRQSVAFWCNPISGHATLYWYQQILGQGPKLLIQFQNNGVVDDSQLPKDRFSAERLKGVDSTLKIQPAKLEDSAVYLCASSFHGTSGTGELFFGEGSRLTVL.